One T cell receptor (beta chain) is described in this entry. These data originate in a study of shared clonotypes between healthy human individuals. This table comes from immunoSEQ multiplex PCR, and its TCRdb copy is limited to in-frame clones, with some not included. This repertoire shows 550,000 to 600,000 clones, 95% to 98% found once; its top ten account for 0.25% to 0.35%. Terminally differentiated effector memory CD45RA+ cells were excluded by CCR7 positive selection of CD45RO-negative cells. The sequence came from a young man in good health. What was sequenced was naive CD8+ T cells sorted from blood.

This chain's CDR3 is CAWSAVHTGELFF. In DNA form, the CDR3 reads TGTGCCTGGAGTGCCGTACACACCGGGGAGCTGTTTTTT. The chain couples TRBV30 to TRBJ2-2; D remains unclear. The germline CDR1 and CDR2 sequences are GTSNPN and SVGIG (reference sequence). This CDR3 has 13 amino acids. The V gene lost 1 base and the J gene lost 3 bases, with 6 bases spanning the gap.